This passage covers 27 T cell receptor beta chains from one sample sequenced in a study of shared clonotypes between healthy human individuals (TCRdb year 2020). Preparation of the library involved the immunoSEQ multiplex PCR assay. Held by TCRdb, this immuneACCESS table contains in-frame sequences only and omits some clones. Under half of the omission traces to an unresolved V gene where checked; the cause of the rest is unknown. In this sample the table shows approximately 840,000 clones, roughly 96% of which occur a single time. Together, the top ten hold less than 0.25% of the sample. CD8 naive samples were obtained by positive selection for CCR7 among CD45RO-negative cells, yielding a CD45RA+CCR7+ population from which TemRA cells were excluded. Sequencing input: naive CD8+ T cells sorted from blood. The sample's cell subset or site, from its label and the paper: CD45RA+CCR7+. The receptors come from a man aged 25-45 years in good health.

As DNA, the CDR3 is TGTGCCAGCAGCCCCACCGCGGGAGGTAGCTACGAGCAGTACTTC. Encoded protein: CASSPTAGGSYEQYF. The chain has TRBV7-3 and TRBJ2-7; 8 bases line up with TRBD2. CDR3 length: 15 amino acids. Germline V gives CDR1 SGHTA, CDR2 FQGTGA. Germline trimming cut 5 bases from V and 3 bases from J; bases unmatched to any gene: 9.

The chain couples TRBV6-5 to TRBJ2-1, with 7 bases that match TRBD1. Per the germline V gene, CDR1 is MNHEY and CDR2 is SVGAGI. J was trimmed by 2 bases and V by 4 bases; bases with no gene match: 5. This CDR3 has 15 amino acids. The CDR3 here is CASSFTGDTYNEQFF. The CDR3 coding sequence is TGTGCCAGCAGTTTCACAGGGGACACCTACAATGAGCAGTTCTTC.

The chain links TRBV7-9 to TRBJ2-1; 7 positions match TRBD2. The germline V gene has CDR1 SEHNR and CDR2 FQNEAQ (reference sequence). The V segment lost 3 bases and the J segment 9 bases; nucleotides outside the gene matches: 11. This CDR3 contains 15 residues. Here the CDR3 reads CASSFFAGVSGEQFF. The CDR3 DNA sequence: TGTGCCAGCAGCTTCTTTGCGGGAGTATCGGGTGAGCAGTTCTTC. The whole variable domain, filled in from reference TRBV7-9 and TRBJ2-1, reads DTGVSQNPRHKITKRGQNVTFRCDPISEHNRLYWYRQTLGQGPEFLTYFQNEAQLEKSRLLSDRFSAERPKGSFSTLEIQRTEQGDSAMYLCASSFFAGVSGEQFFGPGTRLTVL.

The CDR3 loop is CASSLSGAIQETQYF. CDR3 DNA sequence: TGTGCCAGCAGTTTATCCGGGGCTATCCAAGAGACCCAGTACTTC. This chain joins TRBV27 and TRBJ2-5; D tentatively fits TRBD1 or TRBD2 (5 bases each). V was trimmed by 0 bases and J by 1 base, leaving 9 bases between them. The CDR3 contains 15 residues. Germline CDR1 reads MNHEY; CDR2 reads SMNVEV (reference sequence).

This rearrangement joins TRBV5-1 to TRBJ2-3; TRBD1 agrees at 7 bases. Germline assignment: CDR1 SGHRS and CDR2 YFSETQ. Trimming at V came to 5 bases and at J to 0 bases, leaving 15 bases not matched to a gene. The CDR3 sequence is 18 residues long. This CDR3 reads CASRGGQAESTSTDTQYF. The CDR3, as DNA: TGCGCCAGCAGAGGAGGACAGGCAGAATCCACTAGCACAGATACGCAGTATTTT.

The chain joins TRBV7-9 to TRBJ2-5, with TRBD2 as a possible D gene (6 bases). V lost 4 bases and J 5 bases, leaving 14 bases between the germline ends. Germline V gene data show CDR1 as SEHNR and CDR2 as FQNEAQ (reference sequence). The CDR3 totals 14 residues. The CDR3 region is CASSSVGGGETQYF. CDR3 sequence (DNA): TGTGCCAGCAGCTCCGTCGGGGGTGGTGAGACCCAGTACTTC.

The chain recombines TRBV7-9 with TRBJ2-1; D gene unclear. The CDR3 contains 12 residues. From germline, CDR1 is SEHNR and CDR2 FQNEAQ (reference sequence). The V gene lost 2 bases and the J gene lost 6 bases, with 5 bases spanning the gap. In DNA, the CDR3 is TGTGCCAGCAGCTTAACCACCAATGAGCAGTTCTTC. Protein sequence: CASSLTTNEQFF.

CDR3 amino acids: CASSLGPAGDQPQHF. CDR3 nucleotides: TGTGCCAGCAGTTTAGGGCCCGCCGGCGATCAGCCCCAGCATTTT. The chain has TRBV28 and TRBJ1-5; no firm D call. CDR3 size: 15 residues. The germline CDR1 and CDR2 sequences are MDHEN and SYDVKM. Deletions cut 2 bases from V and 5 bases from J, with 13 bases between.

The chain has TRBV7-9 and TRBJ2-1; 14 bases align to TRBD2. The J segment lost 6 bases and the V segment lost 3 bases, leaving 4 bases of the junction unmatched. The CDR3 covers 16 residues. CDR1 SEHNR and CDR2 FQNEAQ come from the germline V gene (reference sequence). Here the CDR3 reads CASSFMTSGRGNEQFF. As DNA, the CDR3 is TGTGCCAGCAGCTTTATGACTAGCGGGAGGGGCAATGAGCAGTTCTTC. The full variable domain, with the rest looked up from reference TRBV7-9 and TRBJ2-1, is DTGVSQNPRHKITKRGQNVTFRCDPISEHNRLYWYRQTLGQGPEFLTYFQNEAQLEKSRLLSDRFSAERPKGSFSTLEIQRTEQGDSAMYLCASSFMTSGRGNEQFFGPGTRLTVL.

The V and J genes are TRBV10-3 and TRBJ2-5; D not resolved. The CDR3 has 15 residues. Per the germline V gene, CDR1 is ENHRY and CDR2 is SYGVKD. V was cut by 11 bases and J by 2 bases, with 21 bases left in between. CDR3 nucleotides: TGTGCCTCCACGGCGCGAGCATCTTCTCAAGAGACCCAGTACTTC. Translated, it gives CASTARASSQETQYF.

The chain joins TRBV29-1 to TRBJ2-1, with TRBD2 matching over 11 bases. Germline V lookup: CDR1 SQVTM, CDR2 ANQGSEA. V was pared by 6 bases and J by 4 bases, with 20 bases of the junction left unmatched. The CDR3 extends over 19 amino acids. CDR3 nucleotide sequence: TGCAGCGTCCTCGGGGCGACAGCTACGACTAGCGGGGATTACAATGAGCAGTTCTTC. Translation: CSVLGATATTSGDYNEQFF.

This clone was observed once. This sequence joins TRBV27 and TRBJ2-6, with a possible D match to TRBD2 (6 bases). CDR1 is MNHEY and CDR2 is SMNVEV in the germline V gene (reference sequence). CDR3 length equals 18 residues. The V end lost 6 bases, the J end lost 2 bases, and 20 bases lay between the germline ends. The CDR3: CASSQTGTGKPGANVLTF. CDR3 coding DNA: TGTGCCAGCAGCCAAACCGGGACTGGTAAGCCTGGGGCCAACGTCCTGACTTTC.

CDR3 loop: CASGRSGTRRYEQYF. CDR3 sequence (DNA): TGTGCCAGTGGACGATCTGGGACCCGCCGATACGAGCAGTACTTC. J is TRBJ2-7 and V is TRBV5-3; D might be TRBD1 or TRBD2, each matching 5 bases. TRBV5-3 is placed among ORFs of uncertain function. Trimming took off 8 bases at V and 4 bases at J, with 22 bases between the two ends. The CDR3 sequence is 15 residues long.

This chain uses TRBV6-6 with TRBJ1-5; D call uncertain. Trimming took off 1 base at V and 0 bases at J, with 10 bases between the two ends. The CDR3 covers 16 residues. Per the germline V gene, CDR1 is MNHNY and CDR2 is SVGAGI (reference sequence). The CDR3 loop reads CASSYYRFNSNQPQHF. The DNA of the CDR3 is TGTGCCAGCAGTTACTACCGGTTCAATAGCAATCAGCCCCAGCATTTT.

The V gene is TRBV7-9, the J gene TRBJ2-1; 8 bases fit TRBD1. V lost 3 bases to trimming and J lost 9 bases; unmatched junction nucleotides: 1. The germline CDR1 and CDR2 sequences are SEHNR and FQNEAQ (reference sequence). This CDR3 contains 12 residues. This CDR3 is CASSFTGGEQFF. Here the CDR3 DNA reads TGTGCCAGCAGCTTCACAGGGGGTGAGCAGTTCTTC.

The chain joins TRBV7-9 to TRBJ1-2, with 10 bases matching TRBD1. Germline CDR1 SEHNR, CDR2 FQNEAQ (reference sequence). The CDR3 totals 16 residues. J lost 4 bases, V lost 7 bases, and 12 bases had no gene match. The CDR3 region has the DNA TGTGCCAGCACCCCAACAGGACAGGGGGTAGGCTATGGCTACACCTTC. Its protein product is CASTPTGQGVGYGYTF.

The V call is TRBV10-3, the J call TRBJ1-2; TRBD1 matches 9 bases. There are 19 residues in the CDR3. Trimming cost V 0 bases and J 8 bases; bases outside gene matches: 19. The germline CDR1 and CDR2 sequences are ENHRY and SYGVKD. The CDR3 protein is CAISESNRGPRIIDMGYTF. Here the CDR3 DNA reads TGTGCCATCAGTGAGTCGAACAGGGGGCCGAGAATCATAGATATGGGCTACACCTTC.

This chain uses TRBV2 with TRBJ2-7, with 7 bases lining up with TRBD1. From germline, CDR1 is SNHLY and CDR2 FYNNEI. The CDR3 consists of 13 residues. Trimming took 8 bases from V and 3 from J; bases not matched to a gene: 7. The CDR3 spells CASLGDSDYEQYF. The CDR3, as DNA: TGTGCCAGCCTAGGGGACAGCGACTACGAGCAGTACTTC.

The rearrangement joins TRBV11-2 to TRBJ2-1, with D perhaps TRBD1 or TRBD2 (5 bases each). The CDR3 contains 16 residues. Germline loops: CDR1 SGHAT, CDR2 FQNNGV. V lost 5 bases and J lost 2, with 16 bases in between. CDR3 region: CASSGAGTEAYNEQFF. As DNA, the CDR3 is TGTGCCAGCAGCGGAGCCGGGACGGAGGCCTACAATGAGCAGTTCTTC.

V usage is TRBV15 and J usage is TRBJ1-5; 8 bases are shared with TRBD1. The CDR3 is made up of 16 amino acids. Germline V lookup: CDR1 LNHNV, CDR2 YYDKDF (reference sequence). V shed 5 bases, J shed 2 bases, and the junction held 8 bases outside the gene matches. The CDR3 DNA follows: TGTGCCACCAGCGCCGACAGGGGAACGGGCAATCAGCCCCAGCATTTT. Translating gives CATSADRGTGNQPQHF.

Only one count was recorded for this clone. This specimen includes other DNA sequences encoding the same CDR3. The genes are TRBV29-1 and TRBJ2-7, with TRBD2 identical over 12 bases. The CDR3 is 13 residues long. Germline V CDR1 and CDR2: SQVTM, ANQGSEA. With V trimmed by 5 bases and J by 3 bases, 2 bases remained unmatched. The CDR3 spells CSVRLAGVYEQYF. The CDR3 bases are TGCAGCGTTCGACTAGCGGGAGTCTACGAGCAGTACTTC.

The CDR3 region has the DNA TGTGCCAGCAGCTCGCCCTCGGGACAGGGAATAAGCAATCAGCCCCAGCATTTT. This codes for CASSSPSGQGISNQPQHF. The chain carries TRBV7-9 and TRBJ1-5; 9 bases align to TRBD1. The CDR3 loop spans 18 amino acids. Germline loops: CDR1 SEHNR, CDR2 FQNEAQ (reference sequence). V dropped 4 bases and J dropped 1; count of bases not matched to a gene: 11.

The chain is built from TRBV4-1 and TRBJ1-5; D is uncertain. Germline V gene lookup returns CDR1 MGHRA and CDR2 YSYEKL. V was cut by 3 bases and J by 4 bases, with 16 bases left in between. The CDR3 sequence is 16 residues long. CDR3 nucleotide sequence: TGCGCCAGCAGCCATGGGTTCGGATCGGGGAATCAGCCCCAGCATTTT. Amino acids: CASSHGFGSGNQPQHF.

The CDR3 nucleotides are TGTGCCAGCAGCGTAGGGACAGGGGGGCACGGGGAGCTGTTTTTT. Protein sequence: CASSVGTGGHGELFF. This chain links TRBV7-6 with TRBJ2-2, with 11 bases fitting TRBD1. This CDR3 has 15 amino acids. The germline V gene has CDR1 SGHVS and CDR2 FNYEAQ. V shed 5 bases and J 7 bases; nucleotides not matched to a gene: 6.

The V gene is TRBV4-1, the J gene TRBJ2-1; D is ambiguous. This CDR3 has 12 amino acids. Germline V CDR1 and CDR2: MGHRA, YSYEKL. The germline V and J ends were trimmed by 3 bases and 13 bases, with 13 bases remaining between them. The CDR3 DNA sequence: TGCGCCAGCAGCCAGGTCGCGCGCCAACAGTTCTTC. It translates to CASSQVARQQFF.

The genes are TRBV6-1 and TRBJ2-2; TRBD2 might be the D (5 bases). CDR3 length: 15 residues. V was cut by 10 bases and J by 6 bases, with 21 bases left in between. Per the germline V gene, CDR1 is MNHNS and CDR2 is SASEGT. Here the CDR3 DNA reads TGTGCCACCGCTTTACTAGTCGGTTATTCCGGGGAGCTGTTTTTT. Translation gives CATALLVGYSGELFF.

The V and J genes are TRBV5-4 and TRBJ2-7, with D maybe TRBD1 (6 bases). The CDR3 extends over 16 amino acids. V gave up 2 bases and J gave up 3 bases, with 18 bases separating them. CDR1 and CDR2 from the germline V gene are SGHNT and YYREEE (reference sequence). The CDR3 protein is CASSFGVRGSGYEQYF. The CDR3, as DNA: TGTGCCAGCAGCTTTGGGGTCAGGGGCTCCGGCTACGAGCAGTACTTC.